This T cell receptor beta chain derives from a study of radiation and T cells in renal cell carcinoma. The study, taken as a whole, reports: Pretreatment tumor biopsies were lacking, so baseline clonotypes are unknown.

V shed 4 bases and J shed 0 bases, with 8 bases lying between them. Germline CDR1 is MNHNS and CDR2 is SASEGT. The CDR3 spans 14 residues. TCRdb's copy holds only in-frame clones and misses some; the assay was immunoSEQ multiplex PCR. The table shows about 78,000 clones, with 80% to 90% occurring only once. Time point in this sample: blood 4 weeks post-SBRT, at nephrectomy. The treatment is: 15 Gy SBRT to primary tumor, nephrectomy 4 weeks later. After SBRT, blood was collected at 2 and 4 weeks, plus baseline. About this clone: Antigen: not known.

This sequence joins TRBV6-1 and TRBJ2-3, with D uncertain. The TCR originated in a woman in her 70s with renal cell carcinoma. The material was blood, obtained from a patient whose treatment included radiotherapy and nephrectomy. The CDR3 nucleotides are TGTGCCAGCAGTGCCCGTGTCAGCACAGATACGCAGTATTTT. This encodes CASSARVSTDTQYF.